The source of this T cell receptor (beta chain) is a study of blood T cell repertoires in COVID-19. About the study: Samples of COVID-19 (acute and convalescent) were obtained from the United States, Italy and Spain.

In Seattle, patients joined the study during active infection and were tracked longitudinally. In the authors' workflow: Amplification with reference gene primers provided the estimates of nucleated cell counts. The protocol was immunoSEQ multiplex PCR, while the TCRdb copy is restricted to in-frame clones and leaves out a portion. The V and J calls and clone size come from that table; D and trimming were worked out from the DNA. The table records more than 300,000 clones, 88% of them present only once. About this clone: A read error may produce the germline difference seen at one junction end.

Specimen: peripheral blood. The receptor's source is a woman aged 25 to 39 with COVID-19, enrolled during active disease.

The CDR3 DNA follows: TGTGCCAGCAGCTCCGGGAGGGGGTATGCCTACACCTTC. It is translated as CASSSGRGYAYTF. The V gene is TRBV7-2, the J gene TRBJ1-2, with D possibly TRBD1 on 6 matching bases. CDR3 length: 13 residues. Germline lookup yields CDR1 SGHTA and CDR2 FQGNSA.